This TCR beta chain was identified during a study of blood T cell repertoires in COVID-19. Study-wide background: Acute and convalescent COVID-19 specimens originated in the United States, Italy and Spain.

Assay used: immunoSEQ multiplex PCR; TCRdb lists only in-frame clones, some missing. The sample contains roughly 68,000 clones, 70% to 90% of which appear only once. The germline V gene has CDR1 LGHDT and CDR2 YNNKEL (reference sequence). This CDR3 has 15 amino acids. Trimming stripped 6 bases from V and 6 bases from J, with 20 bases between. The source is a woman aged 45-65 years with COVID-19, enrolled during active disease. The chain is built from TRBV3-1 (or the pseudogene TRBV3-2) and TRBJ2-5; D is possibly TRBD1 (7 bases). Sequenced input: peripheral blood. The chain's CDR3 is CASSPPRQGGKTQYF. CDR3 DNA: TGTGCCAGCAGTCCCCCTCGGCAGGGGGGTAAGACCCAGTACTTC.